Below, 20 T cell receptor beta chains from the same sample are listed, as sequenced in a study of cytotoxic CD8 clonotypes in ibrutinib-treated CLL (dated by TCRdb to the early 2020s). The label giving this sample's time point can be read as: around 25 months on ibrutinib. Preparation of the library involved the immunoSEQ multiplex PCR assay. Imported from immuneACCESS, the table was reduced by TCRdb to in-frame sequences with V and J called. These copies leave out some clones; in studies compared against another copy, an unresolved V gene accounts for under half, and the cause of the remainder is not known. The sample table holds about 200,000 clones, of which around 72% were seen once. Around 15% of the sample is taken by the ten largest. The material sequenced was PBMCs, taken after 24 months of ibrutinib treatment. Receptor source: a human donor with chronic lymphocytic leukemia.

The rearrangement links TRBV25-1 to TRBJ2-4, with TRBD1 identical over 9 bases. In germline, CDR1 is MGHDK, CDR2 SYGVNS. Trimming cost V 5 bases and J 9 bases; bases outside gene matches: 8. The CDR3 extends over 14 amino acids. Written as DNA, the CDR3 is TGTGCCAGCAGTCCAAGCGGGACAGGGACCATTCAGTACTTC. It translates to CASSPSGTGTIQYF.

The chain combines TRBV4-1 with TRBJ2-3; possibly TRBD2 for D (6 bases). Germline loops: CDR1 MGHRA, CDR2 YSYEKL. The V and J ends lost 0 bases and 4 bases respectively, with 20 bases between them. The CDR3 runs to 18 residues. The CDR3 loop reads CASSQDGNSGEVADTQYF. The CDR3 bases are TGCGCCAGCAGCCAAGATGGTAATAGCGGAGAGGTGGCAGATACGCAGTATTTT.

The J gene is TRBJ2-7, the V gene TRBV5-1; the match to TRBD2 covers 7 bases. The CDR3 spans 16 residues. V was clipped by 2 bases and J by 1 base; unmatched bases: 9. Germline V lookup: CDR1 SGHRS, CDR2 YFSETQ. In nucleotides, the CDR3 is TGCGCCAGCAGCTTACAACCGGGACTATCATCCTACGAGCAGTACTTC. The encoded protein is CASSLQPGLSSYEQYF.

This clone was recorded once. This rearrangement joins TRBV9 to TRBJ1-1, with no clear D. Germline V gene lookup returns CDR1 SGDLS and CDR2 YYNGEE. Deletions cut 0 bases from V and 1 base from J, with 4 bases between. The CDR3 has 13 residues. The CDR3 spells CASSVGANTEAFF. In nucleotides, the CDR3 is TGTGCCAGCAGCGTAGGTGCGAACACTGAAGCTTTCTTT.

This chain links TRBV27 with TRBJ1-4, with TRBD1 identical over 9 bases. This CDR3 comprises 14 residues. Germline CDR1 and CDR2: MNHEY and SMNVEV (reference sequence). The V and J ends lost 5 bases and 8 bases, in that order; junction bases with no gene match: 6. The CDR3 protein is CASSTWTGDEKLFF. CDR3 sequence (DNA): TGTGCCAGCAGTACCTGGACAGGGGACGAAAAACTGTTTTTT.

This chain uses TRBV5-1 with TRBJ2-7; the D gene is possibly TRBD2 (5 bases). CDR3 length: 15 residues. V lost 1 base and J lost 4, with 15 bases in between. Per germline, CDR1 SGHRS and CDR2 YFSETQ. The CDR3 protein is CASSLLFGSGYEQYF. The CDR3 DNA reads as TGCGCCAGCAGCTTGTTATTCGGCTCGGGGTACGAGCAGTACTTC.

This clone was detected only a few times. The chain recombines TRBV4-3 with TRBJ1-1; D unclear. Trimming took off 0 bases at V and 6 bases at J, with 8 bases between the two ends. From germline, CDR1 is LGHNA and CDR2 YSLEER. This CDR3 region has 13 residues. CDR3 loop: CASSQENSAEAFF. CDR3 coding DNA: TGCGCCAGCAGCCAAGAGAACTCCGCTGAAGCTTTCTTT.

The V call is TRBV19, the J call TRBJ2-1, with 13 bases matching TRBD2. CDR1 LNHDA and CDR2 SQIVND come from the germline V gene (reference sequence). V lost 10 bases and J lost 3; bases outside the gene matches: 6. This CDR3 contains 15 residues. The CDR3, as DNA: TGTGCCACCCGGACTAGCGGGAGTATCTACAATGAGCAGTTCTTC. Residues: CATRTSGSIYNEQFF.

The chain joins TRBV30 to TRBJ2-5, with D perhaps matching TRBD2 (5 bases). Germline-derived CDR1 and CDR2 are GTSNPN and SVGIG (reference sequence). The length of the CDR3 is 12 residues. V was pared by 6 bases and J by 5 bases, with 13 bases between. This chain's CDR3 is CACLGAVETQYF. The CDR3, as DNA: TGTGCCTGTCTCGGAGCGGTGGAGACCCAGTACTTC.

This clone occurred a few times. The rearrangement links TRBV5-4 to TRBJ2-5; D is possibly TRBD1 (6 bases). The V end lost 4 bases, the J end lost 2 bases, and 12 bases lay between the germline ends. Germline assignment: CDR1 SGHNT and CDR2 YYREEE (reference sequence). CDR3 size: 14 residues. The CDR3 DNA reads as TGTGCCAGCAGCCGCCTCCAGGGGCAAGAGACCCAGTACTTC. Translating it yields CASSRLQGQETQYF.

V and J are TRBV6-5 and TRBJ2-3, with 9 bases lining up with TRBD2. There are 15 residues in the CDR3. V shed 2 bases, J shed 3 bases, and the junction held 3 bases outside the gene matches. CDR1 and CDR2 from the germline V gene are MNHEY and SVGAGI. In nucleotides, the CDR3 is TGTGCCAGCAGTTACCTAGCGGGATTGACAGATACGCAGTATTTT. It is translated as CASSYLAGLTDTQYF.

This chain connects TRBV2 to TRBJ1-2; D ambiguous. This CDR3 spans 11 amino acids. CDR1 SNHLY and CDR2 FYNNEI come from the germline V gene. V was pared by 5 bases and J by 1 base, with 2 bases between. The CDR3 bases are TGTGCCAGCAGTAATAACTATGGCTACACCTTC. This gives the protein CASSNNYGYTF.

Here the CDR3 DNA reads TGTGCCAGCAGGGTCCAGGGACAGGGTGTCTATGGCTACACCTTC. Its protein is CASRVQGQGVYGYTF. The chain has TRBV28 and TRBJ1-2, with 9 bases aligning to TRBD1. The CDR3 has 15 residues. Trimming at V came to 6 bases and at J to 4 bases, leaving 9 bases not matched to a gene. Germline assignment: CDR1 MDHEN and CDR2 SYDVKM.

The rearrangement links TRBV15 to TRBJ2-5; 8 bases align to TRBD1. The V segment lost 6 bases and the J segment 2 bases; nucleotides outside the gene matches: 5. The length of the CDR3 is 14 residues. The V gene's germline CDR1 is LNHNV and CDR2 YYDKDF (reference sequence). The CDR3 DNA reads TGTGCCACCAGAAGCGGACAGGGACAAGAGACCCAGTACTTC. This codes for CATRSGQGQETQYF.

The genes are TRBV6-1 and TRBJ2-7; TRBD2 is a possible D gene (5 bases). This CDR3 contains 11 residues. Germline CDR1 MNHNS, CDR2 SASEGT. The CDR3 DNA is TGTCTGGTCGAGGGAAATTACGAGCAGTACTTC. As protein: CLVEGNYEQYF.

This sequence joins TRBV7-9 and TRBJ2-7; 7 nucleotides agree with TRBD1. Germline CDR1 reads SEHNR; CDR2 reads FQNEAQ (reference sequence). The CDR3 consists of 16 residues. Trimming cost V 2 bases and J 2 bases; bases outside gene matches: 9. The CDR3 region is CASSLTRTGSPYEQYF. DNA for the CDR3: TGTGCCAGCAGCTTAACCCGGACAGGTAGTCCCTACGAGCAGTACTTC. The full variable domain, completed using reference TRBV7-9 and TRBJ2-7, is DTGVSQNPRHKITKRGQNVTFRCDPISEHNRLYWYRQTLGQGPEFLTYFQNEAQLEKSRLLSDRFSAERPKGSFSTLEIQRTEQGDSAMYLCASSLTRTGSPYEQYFGPGTRLTVT.

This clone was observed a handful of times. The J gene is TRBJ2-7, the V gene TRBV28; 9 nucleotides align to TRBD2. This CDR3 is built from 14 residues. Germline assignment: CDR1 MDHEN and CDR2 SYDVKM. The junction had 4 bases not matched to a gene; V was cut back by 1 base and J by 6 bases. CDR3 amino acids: CASSLLAGVIEQYF. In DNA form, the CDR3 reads TGTGCCAGCAGTTTATTAGCGGGAGTAATCGAGCAGTACTTC.

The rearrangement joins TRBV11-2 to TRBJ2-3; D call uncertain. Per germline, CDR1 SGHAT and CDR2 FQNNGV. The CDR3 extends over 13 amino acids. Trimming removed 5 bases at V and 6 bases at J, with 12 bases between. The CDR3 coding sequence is TGTGCCAGCAGCCGTTCACTAAGGGATACGCAGTATTTT. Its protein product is CASSRSLRDTQYF.

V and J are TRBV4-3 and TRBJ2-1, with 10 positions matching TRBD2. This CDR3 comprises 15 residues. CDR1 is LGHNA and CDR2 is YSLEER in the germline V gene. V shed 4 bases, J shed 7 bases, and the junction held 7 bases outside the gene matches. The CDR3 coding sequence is TGCGCCAGCAGCCTAACTAGCGGGATCAGGAATGAGCAGTTCTTC. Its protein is CASSLTSGIRNEQFF.

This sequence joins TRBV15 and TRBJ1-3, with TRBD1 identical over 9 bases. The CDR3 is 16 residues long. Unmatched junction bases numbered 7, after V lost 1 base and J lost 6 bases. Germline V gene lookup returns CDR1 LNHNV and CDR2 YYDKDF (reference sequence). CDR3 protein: CATSRGDRASENTIYF. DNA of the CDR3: TGTGCCACCAGCAGAGGGGACAGGGCTTCGGAAAACACCATATATTTT.